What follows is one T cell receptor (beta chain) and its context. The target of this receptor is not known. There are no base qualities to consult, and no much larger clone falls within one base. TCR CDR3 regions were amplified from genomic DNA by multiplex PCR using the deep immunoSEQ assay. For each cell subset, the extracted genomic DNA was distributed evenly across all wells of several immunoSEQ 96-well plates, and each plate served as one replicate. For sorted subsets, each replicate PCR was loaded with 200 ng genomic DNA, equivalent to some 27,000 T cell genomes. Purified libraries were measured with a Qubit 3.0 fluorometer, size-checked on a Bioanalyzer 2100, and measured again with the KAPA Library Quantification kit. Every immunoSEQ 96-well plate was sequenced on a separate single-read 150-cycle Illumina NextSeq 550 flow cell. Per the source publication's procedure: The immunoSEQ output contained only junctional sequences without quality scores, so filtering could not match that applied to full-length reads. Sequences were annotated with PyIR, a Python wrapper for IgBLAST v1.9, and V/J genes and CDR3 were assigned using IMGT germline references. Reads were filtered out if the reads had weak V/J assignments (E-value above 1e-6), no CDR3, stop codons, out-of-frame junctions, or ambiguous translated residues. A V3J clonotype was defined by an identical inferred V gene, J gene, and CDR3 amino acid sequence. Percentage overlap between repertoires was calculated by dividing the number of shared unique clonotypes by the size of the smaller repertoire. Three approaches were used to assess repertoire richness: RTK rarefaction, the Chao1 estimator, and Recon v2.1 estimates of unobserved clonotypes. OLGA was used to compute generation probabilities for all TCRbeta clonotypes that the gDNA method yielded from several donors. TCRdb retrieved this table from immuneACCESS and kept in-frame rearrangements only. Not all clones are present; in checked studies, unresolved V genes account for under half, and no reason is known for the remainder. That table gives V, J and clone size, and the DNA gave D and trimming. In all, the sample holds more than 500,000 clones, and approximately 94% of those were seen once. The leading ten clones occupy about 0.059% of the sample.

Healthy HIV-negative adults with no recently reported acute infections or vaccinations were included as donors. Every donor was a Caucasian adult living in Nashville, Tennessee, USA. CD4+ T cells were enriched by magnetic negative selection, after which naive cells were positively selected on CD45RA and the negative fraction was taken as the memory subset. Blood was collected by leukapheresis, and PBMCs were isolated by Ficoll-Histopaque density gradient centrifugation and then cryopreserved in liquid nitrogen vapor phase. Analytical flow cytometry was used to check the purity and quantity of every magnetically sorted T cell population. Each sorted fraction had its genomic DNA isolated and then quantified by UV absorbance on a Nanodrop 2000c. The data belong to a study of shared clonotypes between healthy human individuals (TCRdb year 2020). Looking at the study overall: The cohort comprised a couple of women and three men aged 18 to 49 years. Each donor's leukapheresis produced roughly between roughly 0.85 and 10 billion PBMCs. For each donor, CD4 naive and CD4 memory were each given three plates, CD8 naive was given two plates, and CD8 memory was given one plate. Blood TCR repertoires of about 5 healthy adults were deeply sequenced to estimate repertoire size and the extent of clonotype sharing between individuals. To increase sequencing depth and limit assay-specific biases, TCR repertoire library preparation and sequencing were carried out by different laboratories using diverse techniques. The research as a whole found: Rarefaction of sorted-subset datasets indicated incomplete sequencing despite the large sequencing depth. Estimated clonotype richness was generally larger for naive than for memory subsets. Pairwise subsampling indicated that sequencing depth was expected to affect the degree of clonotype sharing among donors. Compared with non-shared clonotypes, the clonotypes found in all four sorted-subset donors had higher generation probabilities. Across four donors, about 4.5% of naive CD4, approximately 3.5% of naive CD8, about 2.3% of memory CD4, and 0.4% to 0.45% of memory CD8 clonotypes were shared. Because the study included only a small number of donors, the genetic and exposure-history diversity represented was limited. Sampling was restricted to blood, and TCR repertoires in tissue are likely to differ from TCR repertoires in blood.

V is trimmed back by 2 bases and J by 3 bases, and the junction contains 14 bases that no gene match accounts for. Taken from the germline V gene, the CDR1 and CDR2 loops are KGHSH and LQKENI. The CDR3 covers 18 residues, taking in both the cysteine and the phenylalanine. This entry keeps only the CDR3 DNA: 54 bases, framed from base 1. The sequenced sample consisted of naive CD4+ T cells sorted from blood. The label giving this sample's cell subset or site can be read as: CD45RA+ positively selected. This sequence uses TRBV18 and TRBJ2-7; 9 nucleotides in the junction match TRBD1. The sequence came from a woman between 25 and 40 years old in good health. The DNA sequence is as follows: TGTGCCAGCTCACCAACGGACAGGGGCCGAGGTTGGGACTACGAGCAGTACTTC. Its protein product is CASSPTDRGRGWDYEQYF.